This TCR beta chain comes out of a study of cytomegalovirus exposure and HLA in healthy donors. Vbeta (60) and Jbeta (13) primers were used in the PCR. The data were produced by immunoSEQ multiplex PCR, yet TCRdb's version contains in-frame clones alone and is incomplete. This table holds more than 110,000 clones, 80% found once. Germline loops: CDR1 MDHEN, CDR2 SYDVKM. The CDR3 is made up of 15 amino acids. This clone was observed a handful of times. This receptor was taken from a male donor in good health and CMV-seropositive. The chain is built from TRBV28 and TRBJ2-5; TRBD1 matches 8 bases. The J call may be in error: the DNA end matches TRBJ2-7 better. Sequenced material: PBMCs. The CDR3 coding sequence is TGTGCCAGCAGTGTGCGGACAGGGCGCGCCTACGAGCAGTACTTC. Amino acid sequence: CASSVRTGRAYEQYF.